A single sample gave rise to the 19 T cell receptor beta chains below, sequenced in a study of beta chain features in type 1 diabetes. Every isolated RNA sample was fully reverse transcribed, so sequencing captured expressed TCRB transcripts. Sequenced by immunoSEQ multiplex PCR; TCRdb stores in-frame clones only, minus some. The table includes just over 600,000 clones, roughly 16% detected once. The sample was naive CD4+ T cells from blood. These receptors all stem from a man between 18 and 35 years old in good health.

This clone was detected a few times. V usage is TRBV5-4 and J usage is TRBJ2-1; 9 nucleotides line up with TRBD1. V lost 4 bases, J lost 7 bases, and 12 bases stayed unmatched. CDR3 length: 16 amino acids. Looked up from germline, CDR1 is SGHNT and CDR2 is YYREEE (reference sequence). CDR3 nucleotides: TGTGCCAGCAGCCGCACCCGGGACAGGGACCCGAATGAGCAGTTCTTC. Amino acids: CASSRTRDRDPNEQFF.

This clone came up a few times. V and J are TRBV7-3 and TRBJ2-4; D not resolved. This CDR3 is 13 amino acids long. Germline loops: CDR1 SGHTA, CDR2 FQGTGA. The V and J ends lost 0 bases and 11 bases respectively, with 11 bases between them. Here the CDR3 DNA reads TGTGCCAGCAGCTTAACGTTGCGTGACCTTCAGTACTTC. Its translation: CASSLTLRDLQYF. The full variable domain, rest sourced from reference TRBV7-3 and TRBJ2-4, is GAGVSQTPSNKVTEKGKYVELRCDPISGHTALYWYRQSLGQGPEFLIYFQGTGAADDSGLPNDRFFAVRPEGSVSTLKIQRTERGDSAVYLCASSLTLRDLQYFGAGTRLSVL.

This clone showed up just a few times. V gene TRBV28 combines with J gene TRBJ2-5; TRBD1 or TRBD2 may be the D gene (6 bases each). Germline V gives CDR1 MDHEN, CDR2 SYDVKM. V was cut by 2 bases and J by 1 base, with 8 bases left in between. This CDR3 contains 14 residues. As DNA, the CDR3 is TGTGCCAGCAGTTTAACGGGGGCCCAAGAGACCCAGTACTTC. It translates to CASSLTGAQETQYF.

The chain links TRBV23-1 to TRBJ1-1; D not resolved. TRBV23-1 is classed as an ORF, of uncertain function. V lost 2 bases and J lost 1, with 8 bases in between. The length of the CDR3 is 14 residues. The CDR3 reads CASSQIAANTEAFF. As DNA, the CDR3 is TGCGCCAGCAGTCAAATCGCAGCGAACACTGAAGCTTTCTTT.

V and J are TRBV7-2 and TRBJ1-1; 7 positions agree with TRBD1. Germline V gene sequence: CDR1 SGHTA, CDR2 FQGNSA. Trimming took 1 base from V and 2 from J; bases not matched to a gene: 4. The CDR3 sequence is 15 residues long. Written as DNA, the CDR3 is TGTGCCAGCAGCTTAGTACAGGGGAGAAACACTGAAGCTTTCTTT. Protein sequence: CASSLVQGRNTEAFF.

With respect to this clone: Other nucleotide sequences in the sample specify the same CDR3. This chain joins TRBV20-1 and TRBJ1-2; D is undetermined. This CDR3 spans 11 amino acids. Trimming pared 6 bases from V and 5 bases from J, leaving 10 bases between. CDR1 is DFQATT, CDR2 SNEGSKA, per germline (reference sequence). The CDR3 region has the DNA TGCAGTGCCCGAGCCGGATATGGCTACACCTTC. This sequence encodes CSARAGYGYTF.

The chain carries TRBV5-6 and TRBJ2-7; 9 bases are shared with TRBD1. The length of the CDR3 is 13 residues. Germline-derived CDR1 and CDR2 are SGHDT and YYEEEE. V was pared by 8 bases and J by 6 bases, with 9 bases of the junction left unmatched. DNA of the CDR3: TGTGCCAGTACCCGGGACAGGGTCTCCGAGCAGTACTTC. This sequence encodes CASTRDRVSEQYF.

This clone was seen more than once but under ten times. V is TRBV6-5 and J is TRBJ1-1, with 7 bases fitting TRBD1. Trimming removed 6 bases from V and 1 base from J; junction bases left unmatched: 5. The CDR3 extends over 14 amino acids. CDR1 MNHEY and CDR2 SVGAGI come from the germline V gene. Here the CDR3 reads CASSQDRKNTEAFF. DNA of the CDR3: TGTGCCAGCAGCCAGGACAGGAAGAACACTGAAGCTTTCTTT.

J is TRBJ1-2 and V is TRBV5-1; D is ambiguous. V lost 4 bases to trimming and J lost 3 bases, with 13 bases between them. Germline V gene sequence: CDR1 SGHRS, CDR2 YFSETQ. The CDR3 has 14 amino acids. CDR3 DNA: TGCGCCAGCAGCCCCCGGACCCCTGACTATGGCTACACCTTC. Protein sequence: CASSPRTPDYGYTF.

This clone was observed a handful of times. The gene calls are TRBV7-2 and TRBJ2-1, with no clear D. Trimming cost V 5 bases and J 5 bases, with 16 bases left between them. Germline values: CDR1 SGHTA, CDR2 FQGNSA. This CDR3 is 15 amino acids long. The CDR3 bases are TGTGCCAGCAGCCCGATCATTACCCTCCACAATGAGCAGTTCTTC. Translation: CASSPIITLHNEQFF.

This chain connects TRBV7-2 to TRBJ1-2; 9 bases align to TRBD1. This CDR3 is built from 15 residues. Trimming removed 4 bases from V and 3 bases from J; junction bases left unmatched: 6. In germline, CDR1 is SGHTA, CDR2 FQGNSA. The CDR3 sequence is CASSSHRDRDYGYTF. CDR3 nucleotide sequence: TGTGCCAGCAGCTCCCACCGGGACAGGGACTATGGCTACACCTTC. Full variable domain (rest looked up from reference TRBV7-2 and TRBJ1-2): GAGVSQSPSNKVTEKGKDVELRCDPISGHTALYWYRQSLGQGLEFLIYFQGNSAPDKSGLPSDRFSAERTGGSVSTLTIQRTQQEDSAVYLCASSSHRDRDYGYTFGSGTRLTVV.

This clone has just a few counts. V and J are TRBV6-5 and TRBJ2-3; the D gene is possibly TRBD2 (5 bases). The CDR3 covers 15 residues. Trimming removed 0 bases from V and 14 bases from J, with 21 bases in between. CDR1 and CDR2 (germline): MNHEY, SVGAGI. This CDR3 reads CASSYSPRAKSIAYF. DNA for the CDR3: TGTGCCAGCAGTTACTCCCCGAGGGCCAAGTCAATTGCGTATTTT.

This chain connects TRBV7-2 to TRBJ2-4, with D tentatively TRBD1 (6 bases). Trimming shortened V by 5 bases and J by 2 bases, and 7 bases separated the two germline ends. The germline V gene encodes CDR1 SGHTA and CDR2 FQGNSA. This CDR3 is 13 amino acids long. CDR3 residues: CASSGQSKNIQYF. CDR3 DNA sequence: TGTGCCAGCAGCGGACAGTCCAAAAACATTCAGTACTTC.

The chain recombines TRBV5-1 with TRBJ1-4, with D possibly being TRBD1 (5 bases). Germline lookup yields CDR1 SGHRS and CDR2 YFSETQ. V dropped 0 bases and J dropped 14 bases, with 11 bases sitting between them. This CDR3 is 12 amino acids long. The DNA for the CDR3 is TGCGCCAGCAGCTTGGAGGGCAGGGTGCTGTTTTTT. It codes for CASSLEGRVLFF.

V gene TRBV18 combines with J gene TRBJ1-5; possible D gene TRBD1, 6 bases. The germline V gene has CDR1 KGHSH and CDR2 LQKENI. The CDR3 totals 15 residues. Trimming shortened V by 1 base and J by 6 bases, and 13 bases separated the two germline ends. The CDR3 nucleotides read TGTGCCAGCTCACCACGGAGGACAGATGGTCAGCCCCAGCATTTT. It codes for CASSPRRTDGQPQHF.

V is TRBV7-3 and J is TRBJ2-3, with a possible D match to TRBD1 (6 bases). The CDR3 runs to 14 residues. CDR1 and CDR2 (germline): SGHTA, FQGTGA. The ends were cut back, 5 bases at V and 3 bases at J, with 12 bases in the middle. CDR3: CASSPTGKTDTQYF. In nucleotides, the CDR3 is TGTGCCAGCAGCCCCACAGGGAAGACAGATACGCAGTATTTT.

This chain connects TRBV30 to TRBJ2-6; 7 bases are a match to TRBD2. Germline lookup yields CDR1 GTSNPN and CDR2 SVGIG (reference sequence). The CDR3 is 18 amino acids. Germline trimming cut 2 bases from V and 0 bases from J; bases unmatched to any gene: 10. The DNA of the CDR3 is TGTGCCTGGAGTACTAACGGGAGGTCCCTCTCTGGGGCCAACGTCCTGACTTTC. It yields the protein CAWSTNGRSLSGANVLTF.

The chain combines TRBV4-1 with TRBJ2-2; 8 positions match TRBD1. CDR3 length: 14 amino acids. CDR1 and CDR2 (germline): MGHRA, YSYEKL. Trimming took 1 base from V and 7 from J; bases not matched to a gene: 2. Here the CDR3 reads CASSQGQGNGELFF. In DNA form, the CDR3 reads TGCGCCAGCAGCCAAGGACAGGGGAACGGGGAGCTGTTTTTT.

The chain carries TRBV11-2 and TRBJ1-3; no definite D call. Trimming pared 6 bases from V and 0 bases from J, leaving 12 bases between. Germline CDR1 and CDR2: SGHAT and FQNNGV. The CDR3 consists of 15 residues. CDR3 DNA: TGTGCCAGCAGGCAGGCGGCAGGCTCTGGAAACACCATATATTTT. Its translation is CASRQAAGSGNTIYF.